Each of the 8 T cell receptor beta chains below was sequenced from the same sample in a study of regulatory T cells in long-lasting Graves disease. The time point denotes: newly diagnosed GD, antithyroid drugs for less than 3 months. PBMC-extracted RNA yielded the TCR library. For TCR beta, libraries came from iRepertoire HTBI primers and Arm-PCR of CDR3 regions. MiXCR was run by TCRdb on the multiplex PCR reads, yielding one entry per CDR3 protein. Of fewer than 650,000 distinct CDR3 sequences listed, about 16% are singletons. Another study also made use of these data, one on T cells in Graves' hyperthyroidism and ophthalmopathy.

The sequencing used peripheral blood mononuclear cells (PBMCs), collected at new diagnosis, from a patient treated with antithyroid drugs. The receptor source for this set is a man aged 18-30 years with Graves disease.

The chain uses TRBV7-2 and TRBJ2-7; maybe TRBD2 (5 bases). The CDR3 contains 15 residues. Germline V gene sequence: CDR1 SGHTA, CDR2 FQGNSA. V was shortened by 1 base and J by 2 bases, with 12 bases between the two germline ends. The CDR3 sequence: CASSLVAEGPYEQYF. The CDR3 bases are TGTGCCAGCAGCTTAGTGGCAGAGGGTCCCTACGAGCAGTACTTC.

Many counts were recorded for this clonotype. The J gene is TRBJ1-1, the V gene TRBV5-1; 9 bases match TRBD1. Germline CDR1 reads SGHRS; CDR2 reads YFSETQ. CDR3 length: 13 residues. J gave up 12 bases and V 4 bases, and 10 bases lay outside the gene matches. The CDR3 nucleotides read TGCGCCAGCAGCGTAGAACAGGGGGCGACGACTTTCTTT. It translates to CASSVEQGATTFF.

The gene calls are TRBV11-2 and TRBJ2-2; the match to TRBD2 covers 7 bases. The germline CDR1 and CDR2 sequences are SGHAT and FQNNGV. After removal of 2 bases from V and 7 bases from J, the junction contained 13 bases not matched to a gene. There are 17 residues in the CDR3. This CDR3 reads CASSLNGGRGGSGELFF. The CDR3 DNA is TGTGCCAGCAGCTTAAACGGCGGGAGAGGAGGGAGCGGGGAGCTGTTTTTT.

This clonotype showed up many times. The rearrangement joins TRBV2 to TRBJ2-1; possibly TRBD1 for D (6 bases). The V end lost 3 bases, the J end lost 2 bases, and 8 bases lay between the germline ends. Germline V gene data show CDR1 as SNHLY and CDR2 as FYNNEI. The CDR3 totals 14 residues. The CDR3 sequence is CASSDGDTYNEQFF. DNA of the CDR3: TGTGCCAGCAGTGATGGGGACACCTACAATGAGCAGTTCTTC.

The J gene is TRBJ1-1, the V gene TRBV27, with D tentatively TRBD1 (5 bases). The V end lost 2 bases, the J end lost 0 bases, and 10 bases lay between the germline ends. This CDR3 spans 15 amino acids. In germline, CDR1 is MNHEY, CDR2 SMNVEV (reference sequence). The chain's CDR3 is CASSLGGTLNTEAFF. The CDR3 DNA sequence: TGTGCCAGCAGTTTAGGGGGGACCCTGAACACTGAAGCTTTCTTT.

This clonotype was counted ten times or more. This chain connects TRBV6-2 or TRBV6-3 to TRBJ2-7, with D possibly called TRBD1 or TRBD2 (5 bases each). Trimming removed 7 bases at V and 5 bases at J, with 15 bases between. The CDR3 length is 13 residues. CDR1 MNHEY and CDR2 SVGEGT come from the germline V gene. The CDR3 spells CASTRGVLDEQYF. CDR3 nucleotide sequence: TGTGCCAGCACTAGGGGAGTTCTTGACGAGCAGTACTTC.

This clonotype was observed many times. The chain joins TRBV5-4 to TRBJ1-1; D may be TRBD1 (5 bases). CDR3 length equals 15 residues. Germline values: CDR1 SGHNT, CDR2 YYREEE (reference sequence). Deletions cut 4 bases from V and 4 bases from J, with 17 bases between. The CDR3 region is CASSRRQGRGTEAFF. The CDR3 coding sequence is TGTGCCAGCAGCAGACGACAAGGGAGGGGCACTGAAGCTTTCTTT.

This clonotype has a count of ten or more. The chain employs TRBV20-1 and TRBJ1-2; TRBD1 agrees at 7 bases. This CDR3 is built from 13 residues. Losses at the gene ends were 3 bases for V and 2 bases for J; bases not matched to a gene: 3. Germline CDR1 is DFQATT and CDR2 is SNEGSKA (reference sequence). The CDR3 spells CSARGQSNYGYTF. CDR3 nucleotides: TGCAGTGCTAGGGGACAGTCCAACTATGGCTACACCTTC.